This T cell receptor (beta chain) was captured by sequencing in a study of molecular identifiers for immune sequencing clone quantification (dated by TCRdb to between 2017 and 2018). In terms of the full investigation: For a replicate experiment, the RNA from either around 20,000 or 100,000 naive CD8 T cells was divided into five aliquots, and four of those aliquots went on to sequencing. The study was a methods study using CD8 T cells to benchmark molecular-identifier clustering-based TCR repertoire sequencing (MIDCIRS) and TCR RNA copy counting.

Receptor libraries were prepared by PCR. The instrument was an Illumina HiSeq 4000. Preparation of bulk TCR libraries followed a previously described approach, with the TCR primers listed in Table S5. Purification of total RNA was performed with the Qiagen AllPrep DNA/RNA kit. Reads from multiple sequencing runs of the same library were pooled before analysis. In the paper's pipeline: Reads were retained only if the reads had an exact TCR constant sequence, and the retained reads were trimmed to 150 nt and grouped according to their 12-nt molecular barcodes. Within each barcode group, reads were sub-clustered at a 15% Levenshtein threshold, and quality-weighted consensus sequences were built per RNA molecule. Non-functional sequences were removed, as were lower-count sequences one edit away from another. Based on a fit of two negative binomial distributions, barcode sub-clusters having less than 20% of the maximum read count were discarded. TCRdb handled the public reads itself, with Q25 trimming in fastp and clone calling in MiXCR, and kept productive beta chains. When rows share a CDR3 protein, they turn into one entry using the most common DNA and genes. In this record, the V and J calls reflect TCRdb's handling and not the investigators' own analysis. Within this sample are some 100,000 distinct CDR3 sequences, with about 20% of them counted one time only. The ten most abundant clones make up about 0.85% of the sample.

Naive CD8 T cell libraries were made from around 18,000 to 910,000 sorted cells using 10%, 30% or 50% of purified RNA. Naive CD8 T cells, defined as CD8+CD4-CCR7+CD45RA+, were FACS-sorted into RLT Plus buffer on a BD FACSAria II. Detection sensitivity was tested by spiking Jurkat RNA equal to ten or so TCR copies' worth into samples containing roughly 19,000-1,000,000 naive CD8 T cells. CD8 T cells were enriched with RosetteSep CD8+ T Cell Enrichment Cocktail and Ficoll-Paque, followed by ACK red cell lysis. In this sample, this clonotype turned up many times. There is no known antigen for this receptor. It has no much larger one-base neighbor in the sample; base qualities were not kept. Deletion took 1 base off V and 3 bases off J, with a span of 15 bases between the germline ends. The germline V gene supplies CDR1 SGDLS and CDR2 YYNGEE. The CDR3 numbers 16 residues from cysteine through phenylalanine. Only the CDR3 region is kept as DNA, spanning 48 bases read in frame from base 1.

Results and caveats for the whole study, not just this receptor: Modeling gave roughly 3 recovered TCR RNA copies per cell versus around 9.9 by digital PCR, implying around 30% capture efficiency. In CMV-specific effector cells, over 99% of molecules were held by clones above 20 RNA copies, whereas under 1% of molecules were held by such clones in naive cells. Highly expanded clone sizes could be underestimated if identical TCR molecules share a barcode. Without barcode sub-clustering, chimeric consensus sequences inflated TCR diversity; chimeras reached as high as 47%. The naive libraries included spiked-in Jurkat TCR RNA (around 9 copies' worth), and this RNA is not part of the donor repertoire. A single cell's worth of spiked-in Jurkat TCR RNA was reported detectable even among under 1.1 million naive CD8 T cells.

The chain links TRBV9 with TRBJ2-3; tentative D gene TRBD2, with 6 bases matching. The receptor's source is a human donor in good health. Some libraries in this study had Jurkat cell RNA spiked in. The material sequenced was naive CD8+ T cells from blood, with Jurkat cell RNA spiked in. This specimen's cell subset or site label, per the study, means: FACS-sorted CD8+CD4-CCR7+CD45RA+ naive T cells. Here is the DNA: TGTGCCAGCAGCGTAAAGGGCGGGGAAGGGACAGATACGCAGTATTTT. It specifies CASSVKGGEGTDTQYF.